This T cell receptor beta chain was sequenced during a study of identical twins. The V and J ends lost 1 base and 8 bases, in that order; junction bases with no gene match: 10. This CDR3 is built from 16 residues. Germline-derived CDR1 and CDR2 are MGHDK and SYGVNS. TCRdb reanalysed the 5' RACE reads using MiXCR and keeps one entry per CDR3 protein. The sample holds approximately 680,000 distinct CDR3 sequences, roughly 6.6% seen once. These data are also associated with another study on yellow fever vaccine responses in identical twins.

The receptor was derived from a woman aged 18-35 years in good health. This chain links TRBV25-1 with TRBJ2-1; 8 bases agree with TRBD2. The sample comprised PBMCs. The CDR3 DNA follows: TGTGCCAGCAGTGAATCAGTAACGGGAGGGCGGTATGAGCAGTTCTTC. Translating it yields CASSESVTGGRYEQFF.